Described below is a single TCR beta chain sequence and its context. This CDR3 comprises 15 residues. The ends were cut back, 0 bases at V and 0 bases at J, with 8 bases in the middle. CDR1 is MNHEY, CDR2 SVGAGI, per germline. Per the study methods: Amplifying reference gene primers gave estimates of nucleated cell counts. The repertoire was sequenced with immunoSEQ multiplex PCR; TCRdb's copy has only in-frame clones and lacks some. V and J calls plus clone size are reproduced from that table; the DNA served to infer D and trimming. Of approximately 100,000 clones detected, approximately 80% appear once; the ten largest clones hold more than 5.5%. The data were obtained in a study of blood T cell repertoires in COVID-19. Study overall: Acute and convalescent COVID-19 samples came from the United States, Italy and Spain. T cells, B-cell-depleted T cells, or PBMCs provided the cDNA or gDNA that served as material.

One Seattle source followed patients from active infection through their disease course. This receptor was obtained from a man older than 75 with COVID-19, enrolled during active disease. The sample taken for sequencing was peripheral blood. This chain links TRBV6-5 with TRBJ1-1; D might be TRBD1 (5 bases). The DNA for the CDR3 is TGTGCCAGCAGTTACTCAGGGGCTATGAACACTGAAGCTTTCTTT. Its translation is CASSYSGAMNTEAFF.